One sample yielded the 20 T cell receptor beta chains listed below, sequenced in a study of CD8+ T cells in alopecia areata. Sequencing relied on a cDNA template that was reverse transcribed from extracted RNA. Assay: immunoSEQ multiplex PCR; the TCRdb copy retains only in-frame clones and omits some. The sample has some 180,000 clones, roughly 65% seen once. The sequencing used CD4+ T cells sorted from blood, collected at week 0. The receptor set was obtained from a human donor with alopecia areata.

This clone was observed a handful of times. V gene TRBV15 combines with J gene TRBJ1-2; D gene uncertain. Looked up from germline, CDR1 is LNHNV and CDR2 is YYDKDF (reference sequence). The V end was cut by 0 bases, the J end by 7 bases, with 6 bases between. The CDR3 contains 12 residues. The DNA of the CDR3 is TGTGCCACCAGCAGAGATCATGTTGGCTACACCTTC. This encodes CATSRDHVGYTF.

CDR3 sequence: CASSRGTAIFYEQYF. The CDR3 coding sequence is TGTGCCAGCTCGAGGGGGACAGCTATCTTCTACGAGCAGTACTTC. The chain carries TRBV27 and TRBJ2-7, with 7 positions matching TRBD1. V dropped 8 bases and J dropped 3; count of bases not matched to a gene: 13. CDR1 MNHEY and CDR2 SMNVEV come from the germline V gene (reference sequence). This CDR3 is 15 amino acids long.

This chain links TRBV6-5 with TRBJ2-1; D ambiguous. This CDR3 region has 15 residues. The germline V gene has CDR1 MNHEY and CDR2 SVGAGI. Between the trimmed V and J ends, which lost 5 bases and 0 bases, there was a span of 11 bases. In DNA, the CDR3 is TGTGCCAGCAGTCCCGACCGAACCTCCTACAATGAGCAGTTCTTC. Protein sequence: CASSPDRTSYNEQFF.

This clone was detected a few times. The sample contains more than one DNA sequence encoding this CDR3. The chain joins TRBV7-2 to TRBJ2-7; no clear D gene. V lost 1 base and J lost 2, with 9 bases in between. The CDR3 loop spans 14 amino acids. Per the germline V gene, CDR1 is SGHTA and CDR2 is FQGNSA. The CDR3 protein is CASSLVPGTYEQYF. CDR3 bases: TGTGCCAGCAGCTTAGTCCCGGGTACCTACGAGCAGTACTTC.

The rearrangement uses TRBV30 and TRBJ1-2; TRBD1 matches 10 bases. Germline V CDR1 and CDR2: GTSNPN, SVGIG (reference sequence). This CDR3 is built from 13 residues. After removal of 2 bases from V and 7 bases from J, the junction contained 4 bases not matched to a gene. The CDR3 protein is CAWSPGQGTGYTF. CDR3 nucleotide sequence: TGTGCCTGGAGTCCGGGACAGGGGACTGGCTACACCTTC.

This clone has just a few counts. The chain carries TRBV30 and TRBJ2-2; D not resolved. This CDR3 region has 16 residues. Trimming took off 0 bases at V and 2 bases at J, with 13 bases between the two ends. The germline CDR1 and CDR2 sequences are GTSNPN and SVGIG (reference sequence). CDR3 protein: CAWSVLSYRNTGELFF. The CDR3, as DNA: TGTGCCTGGAGTGTACTTTCTTACCGCAACACCGGGGAGCTGTTTTTT.

Regarding this clone: A read error may produce the germline difference seen at one junction end. The chain joins TRBV4-1 to TRBJ1-2; D might be TRBD1 (6 bases). Germline V gives CDR1 MGHRA, CDR2 YSYEKL. The CDR3 is 16 amino acids. CDR3 residues: CASSQDSPRGRGGYTF. CDR3 nucleotides: TGTGCCAGCAGCCAAGATTCGCCTCGGGGGCGCGGTGGCTACACCTTC.

This chain connects TRBV5-6 to TRBJ2-4; no firm D call. With 1 base removed from V and 0 bases from J, the gap between germline ends came to 8 bases. Germline loops: CDR1 SGHDT, CDR2 YYEEEE. This CDR3 is 15 amino acids long. The CDR3 spells CASSLSPVAKNIQYF. Here the CDR3 DNA reads TGTGCCAGCAGCTTGTCGCCGGTAGCCAAAAACATTCAGTACTTC.

The chain uses TRBV29-1 and TRBJ2-2; 9 positions match TRBD1. Per germline, CDR1 SQVTM and CDR2 ANQGSEA. The V and J ends lost 4 bases and 7 bases, in that order; junction bases with no gene match: 13. The length of the CDR3 is 16 residues. This CDR3 reads CSVGFRGQGGHGELFF. The CDR3, as DNA: TGCAGCGTTGGTTTCAGGGGACAGGGTGGTCACGGGGAGCTGTTTTTT.

This rearrangement joins TRBV29-1 to TRBJ1-1; 7 bases align to TRBD1. The CDR3 has 13 residues. J lost 3 bases, V lost 3 bases, and 4 bases had no gene match. Per the germline V gene, CDR1 is SQVTM and CDR2 is ANQGSEA. The DNA for the CDR3 is TGCAGCGTTGATGTTACAGGGGACACTGAAGCTTTCTTT. It specifies CSVDVTGDTEAFF.

This sequence joins TRBV2 and TRBJ2-3; unclear D gene. The CDR3 totals 13 residues. CDR1 is SNHLY, CDR2 FYNNEI, per germline. Trimming shortened V by 8 bases and J by 4 bases, and 13 bases separated the two germline ends. The CDR3, as DNA: TGTGCCAGCCGAGAGTTTCGGGCAGATACGCAGTATTTT. It encodes CASREFRADTQYF.

This sequence joins TRBV30 and TRBJ1-1, with 8 bases aligning to TRBD1. CDR3 length equals 14 residues. The junction had 12 bases not matched to a gene; V was cut back by 8 bases and J by 4 bases. Germline CDR1 GTSNPN, CDR2 SVGIG (reference sequence). The CDR3 region is CAVGKSGGGTEAFF. In DNA, the CDR3 is TGTGCCGTCGGGAAATCAGGGGGCGGCACTGAAGCTTTCTTT.

The rearrangement joins TRBV7-2 to TRBJ1-6; D unclear. Trimming removed 4 bases from V and 7 bases from J, with 11 bases in between. This CDR3 region has 14 residues. CDR1 and CDR2 from the germline V gene are SGHTA and FQGNSA. CDR3 sequence: CASSSGVGNSPLHF. In DNA form, the CDR3 reads TGTGCCAGCAGCTCCGGGGTGGGAAATTCACCCCTCCACTTT.

V usage is TRBV29-1 and J usage is TRBJ2-3, with D hard to call. This CDR3 has 13 residues. The germline V gene has CDR1 SQVTM and CDR2 ANQGSEA. The V end was cut by 1 base, the J end by 5 bases, with 10 bases between. CDR3 coding DNA: TGCAGCGTTGAAGGTCCGGGTGAAGATACGCAGTATTTT. It codes for CSVEGPGEDTQYF.

V gene TRBV29-1 combines with J gene TRBJ2-5, with D uncertain. Germline loops: CDR1 SQVTM, CDR2 ANQGSEA. This CDR3 contains 13 residues. The V end lost 3 bases, the J end lost 2 bases, and 10 bases lay between the germline ends. The CDR3 DNA sequence: TGCAGCGTTGAGCGGCGACCGCAAGAGACCCAGTACTTC. Translated, it gives CSVERRPQETQYF.

This chain uses TRBV30 with TRBJ1-1; D is perhaps TRBD1 (5 bases). Germline CDR1 and CDR2: GTSNPN and SVGIG (reference sequence). The CDR3 is made up of 14 amino acids. The V end was cut by 0 bases, the J end by 5 bases, with 13 bases between. CDR3 DNA sequence: TGTGCCTGGAGTGTGGGGATGGAGGGGACTGAAGCTTTCTTT. It specifies CAWSVGMEGTEAFF.

The chain is built from TRBV10-3 and TRBJ1-2; 11 nucleotides match TRBD1. The germline V gene encodes CDR1 ENHRY and CDR2 SYGVKD. The CDR3 extends over 13 amino acids. The J segment lost 6 bases and the V segment lost 10 bases, leaving 7 bases of the junction unmatched. The CDR3 sequence: CASSPDRGHGYTF. The CDR3 DNA reads as TGTGCCAGCAGCCCGGACAGGGGGCATGGCTACACCTTC.

V usage is TRBV5-1 and J usage is TRBJ1-6; weak D call: TRBD1 (5 bases). V was shortened by 7 bases and J by 8 bases, with 19 bases between the two germline ends. This CDR3 is built from 15 residues. Germline loops: CDR1 SGHRS, CDR2 YFSETQ. CDR3 residues: CASHPEGGTDSPLHF. In nucleotides, the CDR3 is TGCGCCAGCCACCCGGAGGGCGGGACGGATTCACCCCTCCACTTT.

This clone occurred once. V is TRBV2 and J is TRBJ2-5; D possibly corresponds to TRBD2 (5 bases). The CDR3 covers 15 residues. The germline gives CDR1 SNHLY, CDR2 FYNNEI. V lost 6 bases to trimming and J lost 4 bases, with 18 bases between them. Here the CDR3 reads CASRTLRRSGETQYF. For the CDR3, the DNA is TGTGCCAGCAGGACCTTGCGGAGGTCCGGAGAGACCCAGTACTTC.

This clone was seen at least ten times. The chain joins TRBV7-2 to TRBJ2-5, with 7 bases identical to TRBD1. Germline CDR1 reads SGHTA; CDR2 reads FQGNSA. Unmatched junction bases numbered 5, after V lost 3 bases and J lost 4 bases. The CDR3 sequence is 14 residues long. CDR3 region: CASSLRTGAETQYF. The DNA of the CDR3 is TGTGCCAGCAGCTTGAGAACAGGGGCAGAGACCCAGTACTTC.